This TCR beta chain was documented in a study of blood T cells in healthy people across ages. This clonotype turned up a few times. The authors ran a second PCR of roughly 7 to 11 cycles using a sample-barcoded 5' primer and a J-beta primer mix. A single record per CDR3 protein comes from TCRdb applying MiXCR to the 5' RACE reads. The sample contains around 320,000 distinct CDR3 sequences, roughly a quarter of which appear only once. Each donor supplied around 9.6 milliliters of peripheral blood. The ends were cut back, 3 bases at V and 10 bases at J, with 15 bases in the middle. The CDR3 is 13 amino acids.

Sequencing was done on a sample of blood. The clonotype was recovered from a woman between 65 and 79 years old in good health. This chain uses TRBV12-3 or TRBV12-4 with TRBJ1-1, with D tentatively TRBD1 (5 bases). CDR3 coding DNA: TGTGCCAGCAGTTTTTTCTCCGGGACTCTAGCTTTCTTT. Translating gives CASSFFSGTLAFF.